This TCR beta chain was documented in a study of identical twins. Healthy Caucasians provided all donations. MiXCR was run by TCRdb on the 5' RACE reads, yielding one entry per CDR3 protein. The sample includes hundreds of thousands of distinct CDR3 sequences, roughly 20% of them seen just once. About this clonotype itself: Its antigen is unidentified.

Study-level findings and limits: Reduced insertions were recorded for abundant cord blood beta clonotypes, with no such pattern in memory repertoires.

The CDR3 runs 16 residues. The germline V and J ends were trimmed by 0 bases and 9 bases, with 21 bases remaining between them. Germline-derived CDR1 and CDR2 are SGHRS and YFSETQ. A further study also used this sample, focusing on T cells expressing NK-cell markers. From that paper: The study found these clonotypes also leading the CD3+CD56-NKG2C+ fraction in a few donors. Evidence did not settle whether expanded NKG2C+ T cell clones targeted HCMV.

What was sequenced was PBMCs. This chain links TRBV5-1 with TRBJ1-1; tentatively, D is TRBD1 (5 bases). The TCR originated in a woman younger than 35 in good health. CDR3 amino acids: CASSLGWGPTAGKAFF. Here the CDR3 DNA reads TGCGCCAGCAGCTTGGGGTGGGGCCCTACTGCGGGAAAAGCTTTCTTT.